This TCR beta chain was captured in a study of cytomegalovirus exposure and HLA in healthy donors (dated by TCRdb to the late 2010s). At the level of the whole study: In an earlier analysis of around 540 of the donors, 276 Gb of sequence data and 100 million or so unique TCR beta sequences from 150 million to 200 million T cells were reported. Rather than drawing on any new phenotypic data, the later analysis identified candidate immune exposures from TCR beta sequences and the way those sequences occurred across donors. Donor age, sex, ethnicity and CMV serostatus were compiled together with the repertoire data. A separate validation cohort of 100 to 150 different subjects was used in addition to the roughly 640-subject first cohort. Roughly 5 DR-DQ haplotypes were handled as single units for association and clustering, since linkage in the cohort was strong. About 300 gigabases of sequencing data and approximately 93 million unique TCR sequences were included in an early release covering 500 to 750 HLA-typed donors. A later analysis re-examined previously published TCR beta repertoires from more than 600 donors and added high-resolution HLA genotyping to investigate patterns of TCR occurrence. Typing coverage varied by locus: roughly 629-640 donors for A, B, C, DRB1 and DQB1; 500 to 550 for DQA1; approximately 570 for DPA1; roughly 450 for DPB1. The study was designed to test whether signatures of past pathogen exposure could be identified by cataloging public T cell receptors. All discovery cohort repertoires had been generated on a single sequencing platform. Of the roughly 420 genotyped donors, less than 85% were placed in the genetic ancestry cluster associated with self-reported Caucasian donors. To predict cytomegalovirus infection status, the study combined high-throughput TCR immunosequencing, statistical association of individual TCRs with disease status, and machine learning. The study used immunosequencing to profile the T cell repertoires of under 700 subjects and linked those repertoires to cytomegalovirus serostatus. Among under 450 genotyped donors of the cohort, an average of approximately 250,000 unique TCR beta nucleotide sequences were sequenced per donor, around 18% of them non-productive. In an earlier analysis of around 540 of the donors, high-throughput TCR beta sequencing was used to judge whether each TCR beta V gene segment behaved as functional or pseudogenic. In a later genetic analysis, genome-wide SNP genotypes for about 55% of the roughly 700 donors were used, and that subset was treated as a discovery cohort. Both class I and class II loci were covered by HLA typing, at four-digit resolution. General findings and caveats noted by the study authors: Most TCR sequences were seen in very few donors, while some public TCRs were found in many individuals. Specific HLA alleles were associated with roughly 17,000 TCR beta sequences at a false discovery rate of 0.05 in a later analysis. In a later analysis, TCR association rates were found to vary across HLA loci, with the most associated TCRs seen for DRB1 alleles and the fewest for HLA-C alleles. In an earlier analysis of roughly 500 of the donors, most TCR beta V segments appeared in productive rearrangements about 87% or about 30% of the time, broadly matching IMGT annotations. Most CMV-associated TCR beta chains appeared to be HLA-restricted in a later analysis, and the HLA associations seemed to be driven largely by CMV exposure. CMV serostatus was the only immune exposure information available for the cohort. A further reported finding was that TCR beta sequences accurately predicted the HLA-A and HLA-B alleles for most subjects in the first cohort. A cluster of highly shared sequence variants was judged likely to be a technical artifact of the sequencing pipeline. In a later genetic analysis, fewer N-insertions in productive TCRs were reported among donors in an Asian-associated ancestry cluster than the roughly 700-donor mean. When HLA alleles, especially DR and DQ, strongly co-occurred, attributing TCR associations to individual alleles was difficult. Correlated functional status among segregating V segments might reflect linkage disequilibrium, but an unknown experimental factor could not be ruled out. According to the authors, the approach could potentially be generalized to other disease states and immunological phenotypes. Three of the identified cytomegalovirus-associated TCR beta chains were confirmed in vitro to be specific for cytomegalovirus antigens. The cohort was sequenced for TCR beta chains only, and without alpha or paired-chain data the features that could be detected were limited. In a later analysis, several top co-occurrence clusters were reported to appear linked to parvovirus B19, influenza, CMV and Epstein-Barr virus. The earlier analysis of about 600 of the donors excluded over 15 rarely observed V segments, including chromosome 9 orphons, because counts were too low. The 87-base-pair reads could not distinguish some IMGT-functional V segments, including TRBV6-2 and TRBV6-3, so those segments were excluded. Roughly uniform sequencing depth across donors was assumed in presence/absence analyses, although this assumption may not hold. Because some donors lacked HLA typing at each locus, the association tests relied only on the typed subset. In a later analysis, HLA-associated TCR beta chains were found to be more clonally expanded and to have lower generation probabilities than equally common non-associated chains. Cytomegalovirus status was reported to be diagnosed by the classifier with high specificity and sensitivity in both the original and validation cohorts. The study listed around 160 TCR beta chains as associated with cytomegalovirus. In a later genetic analysis, a missense DCLRE1C variant was associated with V-gene and J-gene trimming of TCR beta chains, and the association was replicated in an independent cohort.

In total, fewer than 750 healthy bone marrow donors made up the cohort. Cohort members were all nominally healthy when sampled, although unrecorded immune exposures were likely present. The donor tested CMV seronegative and was one of the 352 seronegative cohort members. A peripheral blood sample was provided by each donor, and peripheral blood mononuclear cells were used for TCR beta sequencing. The Qiagen DNeasy Blood Extraction Kit was used to extract genomic DNA from the blood cell samples. Library construction relied on the immunoSEQ multiplex PCR assay. For the multiplex PCR, a mixture combining 60 forward primers for TCR Vbeta segments and 13 reverse primers for TCR Jbeta segments was used. The CDR3 region of rearranged TCR beta genes was amplified from genomic DNA by a multiplex PCR assay. The Illumina HiSeq System was used to sequence the amplified TCR beta libraries as 87-base-pair reads. On the authors' methods: A later analysis counted approximately 84 million unique TCR beta chains across the roughly 700 repertoires, and roughly 10 million of these chains were shared by at least two donors. To remove PCR and sequencing errors, raw reads were error-corrected and collapsed into unique sequences using a nearest-neighbor algorithm that merged closely related sequences. To assign V, D and J gene segments, CDR3 sequences were aligned to IMGT reference sequences. For a sequence to be retained, a match of at least six nucleotides to both a V gene segment and a J gene segment was required. A rearrangement counted as productive if the CDR3 had no stop codons and remained in frame with V and J, and every other rearrangement counted as non-productive. Following IMGT convention, CDR3 was defined as the stretch from the second conserved V-encoded cysteine up to the conserved J-encoded phenylalanine. Sequences without an unambiguous match to a single V gene segment were excluded from the earlier analysis of about 630 of the donors. In an earlier analysis of more than 500 of the donors, a V segment was called functional when productive rearrangements were above 56.7%, and segregating when the standard deviation between donors exceeded 5%. A statistical classification framework was built to diagnose cytomegalovirus status from the catalog of TCR beta chain sequences. In a later analysis, V and J genes were assigned by comparing TCR nucleotide sequences against IMGT/GENE-DB human TR gene sequences. A later analysis assigned CDR3 sequences and most-parsimonious VDJ recombination scenarios with the TCRdist pipeline. In a later analysis, each TCR beta chain was defined by its CDR3 amino acid sequence together with its V-gene family, and reads lacking a unique V-gene family were excluded. In a later analysis, around 600 highly shared, low-generation-probability nucleotide sequences were removed to address suspected cross-contamination and a sequencing artifact. In a later analysis, a clonal expansion index was calculated for each public chain from normalized within-repertoire ranks of inferred template counts. A later analysis computed generation probabilities with a VDJ recombination model fitted to out-of-frame rearrangements, and checked the results against IGoR. In a later analysis, hypergeometric tests were used to score TCR-TCR, TCR-HLA and TCR-CMV co-occurrence, with a repertoire-size bias correction applied to TCR pairs. To estimate false discovery rates, a later analysis permuted the HLA or CMV assignments 20 times. A later analysis grouped co-occurring TCRs with DBSCAN, adding TCRdist sequence similarity when clustering within HLA-allele-positive subsets. Repertoires with fewer than 30,000 or more than 120,000 public chains, plus five repertoires with anomalous nucleotide sharing, were excluded from co-occurrence clustering. Sourced from immuneACCESS, this table was stored by TCRdb with only in-frame sequences that have V and J called. A share of the clones is absent; for the studies checked, an unresolved V gene accounts for under half, and the remainder has no known explanation. D and trimming were read from the DNA, whereas the V and J calls and clone size are those reported in that table. The sample table shows about 160,000 clones, and 65% to 80% are seen once. The ten largest clones represent 1.6% of the sample.

About this clone: No antigen is known for it. Base qualities are not at hand, and no much larger clone is one base apart.

The germline V gene specifies SGHRS as CDR1 and YFSETQ as CDR2. Including cysteine and phenylalanine, the CDR3 has 17 amino acids. The CDR3 DNA has 51 bases and is translated from base 1. V is pruned by 6 bases and J by 5 bases, leaving 18 bases of the junction without a gene match. This chain is built from TRBV5-1 and TRBJ2-7, with 9 bases in between that match TRBD2. The receptor was isolated from a woman younger than 45 in good health and CMV-seronegative. Input material: PBMCs. CDR3 region: CASTDRWVAGEGDEQYF. The bases are TGCGCCAGCACCGACCGGTGGGTAGCGGGAGAAGGGGACGAGCAGTACTTC.